The clone carrying this T cell receptor beta chain was seen repeatedly, ten times or more. The antigen is undetermined. The record originates from a study of blood T cells in healthy people across ages. Study-wide results and caveats: Estimated diversity, derived from one million T cells, was regarded as an underestimate. Using unsorted PBMCs precluded a conclusive naive versus antigen-experienced comparison.

The CDR3 is made up of 14 amino acids. Germline CDR1 reads SGHTA; CDR2 reads FQGNSA. Trimming stripped 5 bases from V and 9 bases from J, with 20 bases between. Next came a second PCR, run for about 7 to 12 cycles, which used a sample-barcoded 5' primer along with a J-beta primer mix. A template-switch adaptor with 12 random nucleotides tagged each cDNA molecule. TCRdb called the 5' RACE reads again in MiXCR, with one record for every CDR3 protein. The sample yields over 550,000 distinct CDR3 sequences, 25% to 30% seen once. The rearrangement links TRBV7-2 to TRBJ2-7; tentative D call: TRBD2 (5 bases). The sequencing sample was made of blood. The receptor comes from a woman older than 75 in good health. The CDR3 DNA sequence: TGTGCCAGCAGCCCCCAGCCGGGGTCCTTGGTGCAGTACTTC. Translation gives CASSPQPGSLVQYF.